What follows is one T cell receptor beta chain and its context. The authors' processing: The assay estimated nucleated cells by amplifying reference gene primers. Using immunoSEQ multiplex PCR, the repertoire was profiled, and TCRdb retains in-frame clones only, with some absent. The DNA gave D and trimming, while V, J and clone size come from that table. The table includes around 140,000 clones, 88% detected once. Germline V gene sequence: CDR1 SEHNR, CDR2 FQNEAQ (reference sequence). V shed 5 bases, J shed 7 bases, and the junction held 7 bases outside the gene matches. The CDR3 has 13 residues. This record comes from a study of blood T cell repertoires in COVID-19. Background on the study: COVID-19 samples from acute and convalescent phases originated in the United States, Italy and Spain. T cells, B-cell-depleted T cells, or PBMCs provided the cDNA or gDNA that served as material.

The receptor was isolated from a woman aged 45-65 years with acute or convalescent COVID-19. The specimen was peripheral blood. This rearrangement joins TRBV7-9 to TRBJ1-2; 7 bases match TRBD1. The CDR3 nucleotides are TGTGCCAGCAGCCAGACCGGGACAGTTGGCTACACCTTC. Residues: CASSQTGTVGYTF.